This entry concerns a single T cell receptor (beta chain). Method: immunoSEQ multiplex PCR; TCRdb's copy keeps in-frame clones and lacks some. The table shows 150,000 or so clones, with about 90% occurring only once. This entry is derived from a study of control samples from healthy donors and cancer patients. The TCR sequence derives from a woman between 25 and 40 years old in good health. Specimen: blood.

CDR3 amino acids: CASSVKTSYEQYF. CDR3 sequence (DNA): TGTGCCAGCAGTGTAAAGACCTCCTACGAGCAGTACTTC. V gene TRBV2 combines with J gene TRBJ2-7; D is uncertain. The V end was cut by 4 bases, the J end by 0 bases, with 7 bases between. Germline-derived CDR1 and CDR2 are SNHLY and FYNNEI. This CDR3 region has 13 residues.